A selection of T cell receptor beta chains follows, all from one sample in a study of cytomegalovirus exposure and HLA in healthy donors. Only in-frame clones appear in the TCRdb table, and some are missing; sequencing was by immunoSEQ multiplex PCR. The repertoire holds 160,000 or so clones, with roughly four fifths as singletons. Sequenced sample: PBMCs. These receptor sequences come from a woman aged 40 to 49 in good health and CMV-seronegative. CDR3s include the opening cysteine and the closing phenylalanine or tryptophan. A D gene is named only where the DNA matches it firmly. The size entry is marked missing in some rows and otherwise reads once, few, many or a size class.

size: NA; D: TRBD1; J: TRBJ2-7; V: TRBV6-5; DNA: TGTGCCAGCAGCCGTGACAGGGGCTACGAGCAGTACTTC; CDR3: CASSRDRGYEQYF
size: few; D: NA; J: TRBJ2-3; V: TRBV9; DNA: TGTGCCAGCAGCGTCGTCTCCACAGATACGCAGTATTTT; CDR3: CASSVVSTDTQYF
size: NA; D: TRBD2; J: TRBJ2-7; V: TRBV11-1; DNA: TGTGCCAGCAGCTTAGAATCCTCGGGAGGATGGTACGAGCAGTACTTC; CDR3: CASSLESSGGWYEQYF
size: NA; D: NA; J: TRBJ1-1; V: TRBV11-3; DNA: TGTGCCAGCAGCTGGGGACAAACGAACACTGAAGCTTTCTTT; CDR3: CASSWGQTNTEAFF
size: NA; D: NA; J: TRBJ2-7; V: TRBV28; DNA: TGTGCCAGCATCCCGGCAGGGGACAACTCCTACGAGCAGTACTTC; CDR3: CASIPAGDNSYEQYF
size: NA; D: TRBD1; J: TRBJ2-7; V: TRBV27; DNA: TGTGCCAGCAGTACCGGGACAGGGGGCTCCTACGAGCAGTACTTC; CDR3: CASSTGTGGSYEQYF
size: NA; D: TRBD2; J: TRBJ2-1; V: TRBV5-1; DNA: TGCGCCAGCAGCTTGGTAGCGGGAGGGTATAATGAGCAGTTCTTC; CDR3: CASSLVAGGYNEQFF
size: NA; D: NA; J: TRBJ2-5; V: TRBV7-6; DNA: TGTGCCAGCAGCTCCACAGGGAAAGAGACCCAGTACTTC; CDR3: CASSSTGKETQYF
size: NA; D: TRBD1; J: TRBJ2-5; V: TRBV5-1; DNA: TGCGCCAGCAGCCCCGGGACAGGGGTAATCCAAGAGACCCAGTACTTC; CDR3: CASSPGTGVIQETQYF
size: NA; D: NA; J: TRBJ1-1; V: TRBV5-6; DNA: TGTGCCAGCAGCTTAGTAGACACTGAAGCTTTCTTT; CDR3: CASSLVDTEAFF
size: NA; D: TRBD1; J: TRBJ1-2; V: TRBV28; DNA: TGTGCCAGCAGTTCTGGGACAGGGACCTATGGCTACACCTTC; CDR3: CASSSGTGTYGYTF
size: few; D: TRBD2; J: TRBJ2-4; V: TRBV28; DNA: TGTGCCAGCAGTTTGAGCGGGACTGCCAAAAACATTCAGTACTTC; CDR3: CASSLSGTAKNIQYF
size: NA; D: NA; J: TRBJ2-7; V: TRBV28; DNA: TGTGCCAGCAGTCACAAATACGAGCAGTACTTC; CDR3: CASSHKYEQYF
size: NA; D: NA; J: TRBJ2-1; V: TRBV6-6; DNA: TGTGCCAGCAGTTACGGAACGGGAGTCGCCTACAATGAGCAGTTCTTC; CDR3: CASSYGTGVAYNEQFF
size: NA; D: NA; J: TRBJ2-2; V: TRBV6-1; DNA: TGTGCCAGCAGTGAGTGGAGGGATTTGGCCGGGGAGCTGTTTTTT; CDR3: CASSEWRDLAGELFF
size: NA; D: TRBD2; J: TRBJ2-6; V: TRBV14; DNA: TGTGCCAGCAGTCCGCGGGAGAAAACCTCGGGGAGGGCCAACGTCCTGACTTTC; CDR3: CASSPREKTSGRANVLTF
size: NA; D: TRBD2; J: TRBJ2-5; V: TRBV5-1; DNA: TGCGCCAGCAGCCCCGGGACTAGCGGACAAGAGACCCAGTACTTC; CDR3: CASSPGTSGQETQYF
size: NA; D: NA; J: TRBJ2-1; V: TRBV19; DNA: TGTGCCAGTAGGACTCCCGGGAGCTCCTACAATGAGCAGTTCTTC; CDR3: CASRTPGSSYNEQFF
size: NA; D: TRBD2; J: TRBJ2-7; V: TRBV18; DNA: TGTGCCAGCTCACCGCGGGGGGGGTCCTACGAGCAGTACTTC; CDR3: CASSPRGGSYEQYF
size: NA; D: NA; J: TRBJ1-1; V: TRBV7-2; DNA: TGTGCCAGCAGCCGACAGCTTGAAGCTTTCTTT; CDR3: CASSRQLEAFF
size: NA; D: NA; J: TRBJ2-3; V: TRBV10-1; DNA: TGCGCCAGCATGCGGGTTTCGAGGCCCCGCACAGATACGCAGTATTTT; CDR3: CASMRVSRPRTDTQYF
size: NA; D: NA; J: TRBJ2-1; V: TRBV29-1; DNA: TGCAGCGTTGGGAGTGGGTTCTACAATGAGCAGTTCTTC; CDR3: CSVGSGFYNEQFF
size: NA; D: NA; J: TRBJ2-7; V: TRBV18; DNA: TGTGCCAGCTCAATACAGGGAAGCTCCTACGAGCAGTACTTC; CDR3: CASSIQGSSYEQYF
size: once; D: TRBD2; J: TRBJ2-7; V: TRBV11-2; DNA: TGTGCCAGCAGCACAAGGACTAGCGGTAATTACGAGCAGTACTTC; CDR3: CASSTRTSGNYEQYF
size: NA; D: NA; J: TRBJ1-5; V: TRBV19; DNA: TGTGCCAGTAGTATAACGCGGAGTCTTTATAGCAATCAGCCCCAGCATTTT; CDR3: CASSITRSLYSNQPQHF
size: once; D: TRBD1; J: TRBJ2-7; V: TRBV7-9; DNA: TGTGCCAGCAGCCCAAACAGGGGTTGGGAGCAGTACTTC; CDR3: CASSPNRGWEQYF
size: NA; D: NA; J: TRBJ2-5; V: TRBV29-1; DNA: TGCAGCGTTACCCCCACCACTACATCCCAAGAGACCCAGTACTTC; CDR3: CSVTPTTTSQETQYF
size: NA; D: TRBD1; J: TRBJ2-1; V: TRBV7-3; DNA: TGTGCCAGCAGCTTTTCCGGGACAGAGTACAATGAGCAGTTCTTC; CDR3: CASSFSGTEYNEQFF
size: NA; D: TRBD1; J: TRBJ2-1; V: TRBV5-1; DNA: TGCGCCAGCAGCTTGTGGGGGACAGGGAGCTCTTACAATGAGCAGTTCTTC; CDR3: CASSLWGTGSSYNEQFF
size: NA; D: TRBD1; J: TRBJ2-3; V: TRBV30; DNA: TGTGCCTGGAGTGGGGACAGTTTCACAGATACGCAGTATTTT; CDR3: CAWSGDSFTDTQYF
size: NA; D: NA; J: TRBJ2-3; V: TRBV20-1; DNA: TGCAGTGCCCCAATTGGGGGGACGCAGTATTTT; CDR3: CSAPIGGTQYF
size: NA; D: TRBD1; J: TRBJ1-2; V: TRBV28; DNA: TGTGCCAGCAGTCCTCCCGACAGGGACTACACCTTC; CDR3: CASSPPDRDYTF
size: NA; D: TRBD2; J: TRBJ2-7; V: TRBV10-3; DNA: TGTGCCATCAGCCCCGGGACTAGGAACGAGCAGTACTTC; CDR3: CAISPGTRNEQYF
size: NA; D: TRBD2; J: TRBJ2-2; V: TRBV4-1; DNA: TGCGCCAGCACTAGCGGGAGTTCGGACACCGGGGAGCTGTTTTTT; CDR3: CASTSGSSDTGELFF
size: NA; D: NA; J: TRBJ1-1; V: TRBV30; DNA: TGTGCCTGGAGTCGCAGGGTACCTGAAGCTTTCTTT; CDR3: CAWSRRVPEAFF
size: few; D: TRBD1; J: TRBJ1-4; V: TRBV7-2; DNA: TGTGCCAGCAGCCCTGACAGGGGTAATGAAAAACTGTTTTTT; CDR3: CASSPDRGNEKLFF
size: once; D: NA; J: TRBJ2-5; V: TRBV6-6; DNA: TGTGCCAGCAGTTACACGGGAAGGGGGGGGGAGACCCAGTACTTC; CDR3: CASSYTGRGGETQYF
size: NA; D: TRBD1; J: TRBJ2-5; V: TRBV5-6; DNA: TGTGCCAGCAGAGCACAGGGGAGAGAGACCCAGTACTTC; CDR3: CASRAQGRETQYF
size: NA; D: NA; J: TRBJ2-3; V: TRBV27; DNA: TGTGCCAGCAGTTTTGGGGGGGGGCGCACAGATACGCAGTATTTT; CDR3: CASSFGGGRTDTQYF
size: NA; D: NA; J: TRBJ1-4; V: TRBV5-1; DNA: TGCGCCAGCAGCTTGGAAGGGGCAGTGACTAATGAAAAACTGTTTTTT; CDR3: CASSLEGAVTNEKLFF
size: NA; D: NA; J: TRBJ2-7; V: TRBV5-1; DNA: TGCGCCAGTAACACAACCCCTTACTCCTACGAGCAGTACTTC; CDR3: CASNTTPYSYEQYF
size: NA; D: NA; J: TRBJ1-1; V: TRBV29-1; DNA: TGCAGCGTTGGAGGCACTGAAGCTTTCTTT; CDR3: CSVGGTEAFF
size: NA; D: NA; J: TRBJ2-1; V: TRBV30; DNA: TGTGCCTGGACGGGAACGGGATACAATGAGCAGTTCTTC; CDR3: CAWTGTGYNEQFF
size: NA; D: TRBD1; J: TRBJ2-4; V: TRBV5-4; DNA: TGTGCCAGCAGCTTGGCGGGACAGGGGGACATTCAGTACTTC; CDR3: CASSLAGQGDIQYF
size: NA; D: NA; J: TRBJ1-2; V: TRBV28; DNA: TGTGCCATAACGGGGGGGCATGGTGGCTACACCTTC; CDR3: CAITGGHGGYTF
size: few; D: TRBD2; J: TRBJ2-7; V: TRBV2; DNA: TGTGCCAGCACTCTATGGGGCGGGAGAGCGGGTGAGCAGTACTTC; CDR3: CASTLWGGRAGEQYF
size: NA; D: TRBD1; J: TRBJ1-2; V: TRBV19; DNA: TGTGCCACCCACTCGACAGGGGCAGGAAAAGGCTACACCTTC; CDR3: CATHSTGAGKGYTF
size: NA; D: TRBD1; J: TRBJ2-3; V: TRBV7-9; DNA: TGTGCCAGCAGCAAGGGGACAGGGGCGTCAGATACGCAGTATTTT; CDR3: CASSKGTGASDTQYF
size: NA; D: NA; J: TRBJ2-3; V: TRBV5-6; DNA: TGTGCCAGCAGCCCGGACACCCTAGGGGCCCCAGATACGCAGTATTTT; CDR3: CASSPDTLGAPDTQYF
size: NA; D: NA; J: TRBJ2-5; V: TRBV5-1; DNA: TGCGCCAGCAGCCCGGAGTACCAAGAGACCCAGTACTTC; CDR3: CASSPEYQETQYF
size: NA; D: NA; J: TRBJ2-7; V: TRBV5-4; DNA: TGTGCCAGCAGCTTGGGCGGGGATTATGTCCACTACGAGCAGTACTTC; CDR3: CASSLGGDYVHYEQYF
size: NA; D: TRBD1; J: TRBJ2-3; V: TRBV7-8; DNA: TGTGCCAGCAGCTGGACAGGGACAGATACGCAGTATTTT; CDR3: CASSWTGTDTQYF
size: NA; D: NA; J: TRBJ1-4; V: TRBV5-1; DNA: TGCGCCAGCAGCTTGGGGGCCCAATCTAATGAAAAACTGTTTTTT; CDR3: CASSLGAQSNEKLFF
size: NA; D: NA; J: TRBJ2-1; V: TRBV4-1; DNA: TGCGCCAGCAGCCAAGAAGGTTCGGAGGGCTCCTACAATGAGCAGTTCTTC; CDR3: CASSQEGSEGSYNEQFF
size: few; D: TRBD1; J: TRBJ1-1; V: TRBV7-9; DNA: TGTGCCAGCAGAAGACAGGGAACGAGTGACACTGAAGCTTTCTTT; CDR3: CASRRQGTSDTEAFF